The present T cell receptor beta chain was sequenced within a study of monozygotic twins with inflammatory bowel disease. Study conclusions and caveats: Support for any single strong IBD-associated signal or clonotype was not found. Concordance status among twins (concordant versus discordant) showed no link to repertoire similarity, possibly from limited power.

Amplification used two nested PCRs: approximately 16 cycles, then roughly 9 cycles, on TCRalpha/TCRbeta cDNA. With the 5' RACE reads reprocessed, TCRdb shows one record per CDR3 protein and no DNA. Its table lists over 130,000 distinct CDR3 sequences. On this clonotype: The antigen remains undetermined.

This CDR3 comprises 21 residues. From germline, CDR1 is LGHDT and CDR2 YNNKEL (reference sequence). The rearrangement joins TRBV3-1 to TRBJ2-4; TCRdb's assignment of TRBD1 cannot be checked, as there is no DNA. The source of this sequence is a human donor with ulcerative colitis or Crohn's disease, or a healthy co-twin of an affected twin (not recorded which). Source material: blood. CDR3 loop: CASSPADGQRIMWGRKNIQYF. Filled out from reference TRBV3-1 and TRBJ2-4, the complete variable domain reads DTAVSQTPKYLVTQMGNDKSIKCEQNLGHDTMYWYKQDSKKFLKIMFSYNNKELIINETVPNRFSPKSPDKAHLNLHINSLELGDSAVYFCASSPADGQRIMWGRKNIQYFGAGTRLSVL.